A single sample is the source of the 27 T cell receptor beta chains below, sequenced in a study of T-cell memory formation after mild COVID-19. TCRdb reanalysed the 5' RACE reads using MiXCR and keeps one entry per CDR3 protein. The table includes approximately 350,000 distinct CDR3 sequences, approximately 15% detected once. What was sequenced was PBMCs or a T cell subset sorted from them (not recorded which). Source of these receptors: a man between 18 and 35 years old who had mild COVID-19 (a few samples of this study predate the infection). Cell type and time point are not known.

This chain uses TRBV27 with TRBJ2-7, with D unclear. CDR3 length: 13 residues. Germline V gene lookup returns CDR1 MNHEY and CDR2 SMNVEV (reference sequence). V was clipped by 5 bases and J by 2 bases, with 10 bases between them. Here the CDR3 DNA reads TGTGCCAGCAGTCCGACAATTACCTACGAGCAGTACTTC. This sequence encodes CASSPTITYEQYF.

This clonotype was detected only a few times. The genes are TRBV12-5 and TRBJ2-2, with TRBD2 matching 13 bases. The CDR3 covers 20 residues. Losses at the gene ends were 4 bases for V and 0 bases for J; bases not matched to a gene: 11. Germline V gene data show CDR1 as LGHNT and CDR2 as FRNRAP. The CDR3 DNA reads TGTGCTAGTGGTTCGGTGCTCGAGACTAGCGGGGGGACGAACACCGGGGAGCTGTTTTTT. Protein sequence: CASGSVLETSGGTNTGELFF. Full variable domain (rest looked up from reference TRBV12-5 and TRBJ2-2): DARVTQTPRHKVTEMGQEVTMRCQPILGHNTVFWYRQTMMQGLELLAYFRNRAPLDDSGMPKDRFSAEMPDATLATLKIQPSEPRDSAVYFCASGSVLETSGGTNTGELFFGEGSRLTVL.

This clonotype was observed a handful of times. The chain is built from TRBV7-2 and TRBJ1-2; 7 bases line up with TRBD1. Germline CDR1 SGHTA, CDR2 FQGNSA. This CDR3 has 13 amino acids. The V and J ends lost 6 bases and 3 bases, in that order; junction bases with no gene match: 4. The CDR3 nucleotides read TGTGCCAGCAGTTCCGGGACAGACTATGGCTACACCTTC. It yields the protein CASSSGTDYGYTF.

This clonotype came up a few times. This chain links TRBV9 with TRBJ1-1; D gene unclear. CDR1 is SGDLS, CDR2 YYNGEE, per germline. The germline V and J ends were trimmed by 7 bases and 3 bases, with 10 bases remaining between them. The CDR3 length is 12 residues. The CDR3 protein is CASGRRDTEAFF. The CDR3 DNA sequence: TGTGCCAGCGGGCGGAGGGACACTGAAGCTTTCTTT. Using reference TRBV9 and TRBJ1-1 for the parts outside the CDR3, the full variable domain is DSGVTQTPKHLITATGQRVTLRCSPRSGDLSVYWYQQSLDQGLQFLIQYYNGEERAKGNILERFSAQQFPDLHSELNLSSLELGDSALYFCASGRRDTEAFFGQGTRLTVV.

This clonotype was found a few times. The chain links TRBV4-1 to TRBJ2-5; D remains ambiguous. Germline V gene sequence: CDR1 MGHRA, CDR2 YSYEKL. This CDR3 has 13 amino acids. V was cut by 4 bases and J by 4 bases, with 10 bases left in between. The CDR3: CASSPAKGETQYF. The CDR3 bases are TGCGCCAGCAGCCCAGCCAAGGGAGAGACCCAGTACTTC.

This clonotype showed up just a few times. This chain joins TRBV5-1 and TRBJ1-2; 7 bases line up with TRBD1. V gave up 5 bases and J gave up 3 bases; unmatched junction bases: 7. The CDR3 covers 14 residues. CDR1 and CDR2 from the germline V gene are SGHRS and YFSETQ. In DNA, the CDR3 is TGCGCCAGCAGACCCCGGCAGGGGGACTATGGCTACACCTTC. Translation: CASRPRQGDYGYTF.

The rearrangement joins TRBV20-1 to TRBJ1-6; D is uncertain. Deletions cut 1 base from V and 10 bases from J, with 23 bases between. Germline V gene data show CDR1 as DFQATT and CDR2 as SNEGSKA (reference sequence). The CDR3 loop spans 17 amino acids. As DNA, the CDR3 is TGCAGTGCTAGAGTTGGAGGGTCCGCCGGTATACGATCACCCCTCCACTTT. The encoded protein is CSARVGGSAGIRSPLHF.

This clonotype was counted at least ten times. The genes are TRBV7-2 and TRBJ1-1; possibly TRBD1 for D (5 bases). V was cut by 3 bases and J by 0 bases, with 8 bases left in between. The CDR3 spans 14 residues. Germline V gene lookup returns CDR1 SGHTA and CDR2 FQGNSA. This chain's CDR3 is CASSFTGMNTEAFF. In DNA, the CDR3 is TGTGCCAGCAGCTTTACAGGTATGAACACTGAAGCTTTCTTT.

V usage is TRBV20-1 and J usage is TRBJ2-3, with 8 bases matching TRBD2. V lost 4 bases, J lost 6 bases, and 9 bases stayed unmatched. The CDR3 has 14 residues. Looked up from germline, CDR1 is DFQATT and CDR2 is SNEGSKA (reference sequence). DNA for the CDR3: TGCAGTGCTATCTTCAGCGGGGGAGGGGATACGCAGTATTTT. It encodes CSAIFSGGGDTQYF.

The rearrangement links TRBV18 to TRBJ2-7, with a tentative D call TRBD1 (6 bases). The CDR3 loop spans 13 amino acids. Germline V gene lookup returns CDR1 KGHSH and CDR2 LQKENI. The germline V and J ends were trimmed by 8 bases and 4 bases, with 15 bases remaining between them. CDR3 region: CASQGWGRYEQYF. CDR3 nucleotides: TGTGCCAGCCAAGGGTGGGGGCGTTACGAGCAGTACTTC.

This clonotype was found a few times. The chain employs TRBV6-6 and TRBJ2-1, with 14 bases matching TRBD2. Germline trimming cut 2 bases from V and 8 bases from J; bases unmatched to any gene: 8. Germline V gene lookup returns CDR1 MNHNY and CDR2 SVGAGI (reference sequence). This CDR3 contains 17 residues. CDR3 amino acids: CASSYPKTSGGVDEQFF. The CDR3 coding sequence is TGTGCCAGCAGTTACCCTAAGACTAGCGGGGGGGTGGATGAGCAGTTCTTC.

This clonotype came up a few times. V usage is TRBV29-1 and J usage is TRBJ2-7; D gene unclear. The CDR3 covers 11 residues. V was pared by 8 bases and J by 3 bases, with 11 bases between. Germline V CDR1 and CDR2: SQVTM, ANQGSEA. As DNA, the CDR3 is TGCAGCTCCTCCTGGAACTACGAGCAGTACTTC. Translation gives CSSSWNYEQYF.

This clonotype has a count of ten or more. The rearrangement links TRBV5-1 to TRBJ2-2, with 11 nucleotides matching TRBD2. This CDR3 comprises 15 residues. CDR1 and CDR2 from the germline V gene are SGHRS and YFSETQ. V shed 0 bases and J 6 bases; nucleotides not matched to a gene: 1. The CDR3: CASSLELAGAGELFF. CDR3 in DNA: TGCGCCAGCAGCTTGGAACTAGCGGGGGCCGGGGAGCTGTTTTTT.

There are a few counts of this clonotype. The CDR3 protein is CASSQAAGQTYEQYF. The CDR3 coding sequence is TGCGCCAGCAGCCAAGCCGCGGGGCAGACCTACGAGCAGTACTTC. The chain combines TRBV4-3 with TRBJ2-7, with TRBD2 as a possible D gene (6 bases). CDR3 length: 15 amino acids. Trimming shortened V by 1 base and J by 2 bases, and 12 bases separated the two germline ends. The germline CDR1 and CDR2 sequences are LGHNA and YSLEER.

This chain links TRBV6-5 with TRBJ2-5; a weak D match, TRBD1 (6 bases). V shed 5 bases and J shed 4 bases, with 14 bases lying between them. The CDR3 has 14 residues. Germline lookup yields CDR1 MNHEY and CDR2 SVGAGI. The DNA of the CDR3 is TGTGCCAGCAGTAAAACAGGGCGTGGAGAGACCCAGTACTTC. This sequence encodes CASSKTGRGETQYF.

The CDR3 bases are TGTGCCATCAGAGAGGGGATGAACACTGAAGCTTTCTTT. Amino acid sequence: CAIREGMNTEAFF. The genes are TRBV10-3 and TRBJ1-1; possibly TRBD1 for D (5 bases). CDR3 size: 13 residues. CDR1 is ENHRY and CDR2 is SYGVKD in the germline V gene. V was trimmed by 6 bases and J by 0 bases, leaving 8 bases between them.

This clonotype has a handful of counts. The V gene is TRBV5-1, the J gene TRBJ2-6; D might be TRBD2 (5 bases). CDR1 is SGHRS, CDR2 YFSETQ, per germline. V was trimmed by 0 bases and J by 2 bases, leaving 9 bases between them. The CDR3 covers 16 residues. The CDR3 DNA is TGCGCCAGCAGCTTGGTTGAGGGTACTGGGGCCAACGTCCTGACTTTC. Translated, it gives CASSLVEGTGANVLTF. Drawing the rest from reference TRBV5-1 and TRBJ2-6, the complete variable domain is KAGVTQTPRYLIKTRGQQVTLSCSPISGHRSVSWYQQTPGQGLQFLFEYFSETQRNKGNFPGRFSGRQFSNSRSEMNVSTLELGDSALYLCASSLVEGTGANVLTFGAGSRLTVL.

As DNA, the CDR3 is TGCAGCGTGGGGATGACGGGGGATACGCAGTATTTT. This translates into CSVGMTGDTQYF. The chain has TRBV29-1 and TRBJ2-3, with D perhaps matching TRBD2 (5 bases). This CDR3 region has 12 residues. CDR1 is SQVTM, CDR2 ANQGSEA, per germline. V was cut by 6 bases and J by 6 bases, with 13 bases left in between.

This sequence joins TRBV12-5 and TRBJ1-1; 7 bases are a match to TRBD1. Germline CDR1 LGHNT, CDR2 FRNRAP. With 9 bases clipped from V and 4 bases from J, the junction kept 8 bases outside the gene matches. The CDR3 is made up of 13 amino acids. This CDR3 reads CASQDRLGTEAFF. The CDR3 nucleotides are TGTGCTAGCCAGGACAGGTTGGGCACTGAAGCTTTCTTT.

Only a few counts were recorded for this clonotype. The rearrangement joins TRBV7-3 to TRBJ2-3; D is unclear. The V end was cut by 2 bases, the J end by 8 bases, with 11 bases between. Germline V gene data show CDR1 as SGHTA and CDR2 as FQGTGA. The CDR3 loop spans 13 amino acids. The DNA for the CDR3 is TGTGCCAGCAGCTTAGGTGTTCTGGGTACGCAGTATTTT. Translation gives CASSLGVLGTQYF.

The rearrangement uses TRBV11-2 and TRBJ2-1, with 9 bases identical to TRBD2. Trimming took 3 bases from V and 6 from J; bases not matched to a gene: 9. There are 16 residues in the CDR3. Per the germline V gene, CDR1 is SGHAT and CDR2 is FQNNGV. CDR3 protein: CASSFAGGLPFNEQFF. The DNA for the CDR3 is TGTGCCAGCAGCTTCGCGGGGGGGCTGCCGTTCAATGAGCAGTTCTTC.

The rearrangement links TRBV10-3 to TRBJ2-3; 7 bases are shared with TRBD2. The CDR3 runs to 15 residues. V shed 8 bases and J 8 bases; nucleotides not matched to a gene: 16. Germline loops: CDR1 ENHRY, CDR2 SYGVKD. CDR3 nucleotides: TGTGCCATCGCCCCGGGAGGCAGCCACGGGGCTACGCAGTATTTT. Encoded protein: CAIAPGGSHGATQYF.

This sequence joins TRBV29-1 and TRBJ2-5, with D tentatively TRBD1 (5 bases). Germline CDR1 reads SQVTM; CDR2 reads ANQGSEA. The CDR3 runs to 13 residues. Trimming took off 5 bases at V and 1 base at J, with 11 bases between the two ends. CDR3 residues: CSVRGQSQETQYF. The CDR3 bases are TGCAGCGTTAGAGGACAAAGCCAAGAGACCCAGTACTTC.

This clonotype was detected a few times. The chain uses TRBV7-9 and TRBJ1-3; D is uncertain. Trimming shortened V by 4 bases and J by 8 bases, and 9 bases separated the two germline ends. Germline assignment: CDR1 SEHNR and CDR2 FQNEAQ (reference sequence). CDR3 size: 12 residues. In nucleotides, the CDR3 is TGTGCCAGCAGCTGGAGGGTGGACACCATATATTTT. Its protein is CASSWRVDTIYF. Based on the CDR3 plus reference TRBV7-9 and TRBJ1-3, the full variable domain is DTGVSQNPRHKITKRGQNVTFRCDPISEHNRLYWYRQTLGQGPEFLTYFQNEAQLEKSRLLSDRFSAERPKGSFSTLEIQRTEQGDSAMYLCASSWRVDTIYFGEGSWLTVV.

A few counts support this clonotype. In DNA, the CDR3 is TGTGCCAGCTCGAGAAACAGGGGGAGTACCTACGAGCAGTACTTC. This translates into CASSRNRGSTYEQYF. This chain connects TRBV18 to TRBJ2-7, with 8 bases aligning to TRBD1. This CDR3 is 15 amino acids long. The V and J ends lost 6 bases and 2 bases, in that order; junction bases with no gene match: 9. Germline CDR1 and CDR2: KGHSH and LQKENI.

A few counts support this clonotype. The V and J genes are TRBV5-1 and TRBJ2-7; 8 positions match TRBD1. Germline CDR1 is SGHRS and CDR2 is YFSETQ. V shed 4 bases and J 2 bases; nucleotides not matched to a gene: 5. CDR3 length equals 14 residues. This CDR3 reads CASSRTGRTYEQYF. CDR3 sequence (DNA): TGCGCCAGCAGCCGGACAGGGAGAACCTACGAGCAGTACTTC.

This chain links TRBV12-3 or TRBV12-4 with TRBJ2-7, with TRBD1 identical over 9 bases. The trim removed 6 bases at V and 6 bases at J, leaving 12 bases unmatched. There are 15 residues in the CDR3. The chain's CDR3 is CASRAGTGLGREQYF. In nucleotides, the CDR3 is TGTGCCAGCAGAGCCGGGACAGGGTTAGGGCGCGAGCAGTACTTC.